This T cell receptor beta chain was sequenced in a study of preoperative IRX-2 immunotherapy in early breast cancer (dated by TCRdb to between 2017 and 2020). The library was generated by the immunoSEQ multiplex PCR assay. TCRdb's version of the immuneACCESS table is confined to in-frame rearrangements and falls short of the full clone set. An unresolved V gene accounts for under half of the shortfall where checked; the remainder is of unknown origin. The table for this sample lists about 32,000 clones; over 80% of them were counted only once. The ten largest account for approximately 2.7% of the sample. This clone came up a few times. Its antigen has not been determined. Base quality data are lacking; no much larger clone is found one base away. The meaning of the sample's treatment or condition label: preoperative locoregional IRX-2 cytokine immunotherapy. The samples were obtained from a phase Ib study in which preoperative, locoregional IRX-2 cytokine immunotherapy intended to prime immune responses was tested. Before surgery, IRX-2 was given to the donors, who were patients with early-stage breast cancer.

The germline V end is reduced by 5 bases and the J end by 6 bases; junction bases left unmatched: 11. The CDR3 has 16 amino acids, counting the end cysteine and phenylalanine. This entry keeps only the CDR3 DNA: 48 bases, framed from base 1. CDR1 MNHGY and CDR2 SAAAGT are derived from the germline V gene. This sample comprised lymph node tissue, obtained from a patient treated with IRX-2 immunotherapy. This TCR derives from a human donor with breast cancer. The V and J segments used are TRBV6-8 and TRBJ2-1, with 9 bases in between that match TRBD2. The CDR3 loop reads CASSPPGLAIINEQFF. The DNA is as follows: TGTGCCAGCAGTCCCCCGGGACTAGCCATTATCAATGAGCAGTTCTTC.